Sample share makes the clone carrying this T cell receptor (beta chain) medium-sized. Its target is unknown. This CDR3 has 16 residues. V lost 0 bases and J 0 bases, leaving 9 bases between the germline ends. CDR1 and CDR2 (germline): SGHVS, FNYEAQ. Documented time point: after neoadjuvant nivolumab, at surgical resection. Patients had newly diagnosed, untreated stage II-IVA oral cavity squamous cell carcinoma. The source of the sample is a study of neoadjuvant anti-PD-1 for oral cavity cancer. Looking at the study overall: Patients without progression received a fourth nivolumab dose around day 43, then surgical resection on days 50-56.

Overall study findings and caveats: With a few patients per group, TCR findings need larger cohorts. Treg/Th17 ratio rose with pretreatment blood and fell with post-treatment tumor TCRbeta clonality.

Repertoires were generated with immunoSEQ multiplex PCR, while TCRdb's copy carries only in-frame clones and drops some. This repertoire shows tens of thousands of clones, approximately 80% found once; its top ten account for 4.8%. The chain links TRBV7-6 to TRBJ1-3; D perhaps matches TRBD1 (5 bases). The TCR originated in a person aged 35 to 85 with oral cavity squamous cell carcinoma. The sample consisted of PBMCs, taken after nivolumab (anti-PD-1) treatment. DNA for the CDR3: TGTGCCAGCAGCTTAGCGCCGGGGGGCTCTGGAAACACCATATATTTT. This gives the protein CASSLAPGGSGNTIYF. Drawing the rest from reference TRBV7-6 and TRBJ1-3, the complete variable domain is GAGVSQSPRYKVTKRGQDVALRCDPISGHVSLYWYRQALGQGPEFLTYFNYEAQQDKSGLPNDRFSAERPEGSISTLTIQRTEQRDSAMYRCASSLAPGGSGNTIYFGEGSWLTVV.